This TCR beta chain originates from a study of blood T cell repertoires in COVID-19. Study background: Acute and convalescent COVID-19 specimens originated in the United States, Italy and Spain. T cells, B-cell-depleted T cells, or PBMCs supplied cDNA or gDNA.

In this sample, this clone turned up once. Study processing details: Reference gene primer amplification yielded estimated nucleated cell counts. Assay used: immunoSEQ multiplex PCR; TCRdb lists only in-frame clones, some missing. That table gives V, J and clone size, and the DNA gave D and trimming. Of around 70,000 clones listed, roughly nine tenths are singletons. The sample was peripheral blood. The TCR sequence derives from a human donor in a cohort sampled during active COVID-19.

The CDR3 sequence: CASTTSGGTDTQYF. Here the CDR3 DNA reads TGTGCCAGCACGACTAGCGGGGGCACAGATACGCAGTATTTT. The rearrangement links TRBV27 to TRBJ2-3, with 11 bases matching TRBD2. The CDR3 covers 14 residues. CDR1 MNHEY and CDR2 SMNVEV come from the germline V gene (reference sequence). The junction had 1 base not matched to a gene; V was cut back by 7 bases and J by 1 base.